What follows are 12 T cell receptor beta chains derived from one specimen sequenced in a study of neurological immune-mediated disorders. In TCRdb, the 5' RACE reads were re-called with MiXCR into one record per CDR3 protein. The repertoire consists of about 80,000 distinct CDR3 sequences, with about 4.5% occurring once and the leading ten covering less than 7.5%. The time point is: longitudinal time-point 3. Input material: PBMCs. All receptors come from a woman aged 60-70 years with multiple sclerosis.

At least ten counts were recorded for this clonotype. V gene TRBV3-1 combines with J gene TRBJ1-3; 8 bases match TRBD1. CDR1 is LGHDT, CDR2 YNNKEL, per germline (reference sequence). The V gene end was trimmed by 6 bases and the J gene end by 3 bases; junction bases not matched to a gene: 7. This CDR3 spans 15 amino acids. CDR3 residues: CASSDRGERGNTIYF. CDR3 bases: TGTGCCAGCAGTGACAGGGGCGAGCGTGGAAACACCATATATTTT.

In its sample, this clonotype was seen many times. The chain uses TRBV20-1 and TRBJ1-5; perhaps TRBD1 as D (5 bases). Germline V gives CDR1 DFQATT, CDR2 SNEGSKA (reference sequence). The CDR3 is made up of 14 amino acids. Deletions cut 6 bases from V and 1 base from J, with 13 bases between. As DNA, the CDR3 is TGCAGTGCGACCCAGGGATTGAGCAATCAGCCCCAGCATTTT. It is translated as CSATQGLSNQPQHF.

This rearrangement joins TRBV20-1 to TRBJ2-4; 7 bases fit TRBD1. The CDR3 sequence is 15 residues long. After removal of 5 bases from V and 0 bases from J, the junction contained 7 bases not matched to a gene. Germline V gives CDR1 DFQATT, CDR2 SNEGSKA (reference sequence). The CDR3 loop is CSAVNRGEAKNIQYF. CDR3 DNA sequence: TGCAGTGCTGTAAACAGGGGAGAAGCCAAAAACATTCAGTACTTC.

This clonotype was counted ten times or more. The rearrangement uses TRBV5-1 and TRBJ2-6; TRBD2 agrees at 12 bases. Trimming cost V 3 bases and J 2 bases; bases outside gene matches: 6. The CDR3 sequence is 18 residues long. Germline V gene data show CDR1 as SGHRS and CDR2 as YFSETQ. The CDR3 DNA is TGCGCCAGCAGCTATACGGGACTAGCGGGCGCTGGGGCCAACGTCCTGACTTTC. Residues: CASSYTGLAGAGANVLTF. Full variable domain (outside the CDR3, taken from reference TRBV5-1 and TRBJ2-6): KAGVTQTPRYLIKTRGQQVTLSCSPISGHRSVSWYQQTPGQGLQFLFEYFSETQRNKGNFPGRFSGRQFSNSRSEMNVSTLELGDSALYLCASSYTGLAGAGANVLTFGAGSRLTVL.

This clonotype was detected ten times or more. Here the CDR3 reads CASSYGDTLSGETQYF. In nucleotides, the CDR3 is TGTGCCAGCAGTTACGGGGACACTCTTAGCGGGGAGACCCAGTACTTC. The J gene is TRBJ2-5, the V gene TRBV6-5; weak D call: TRBD2 (7 bases). This CDR3 has 16 residues. V was trimmed by 2 bases and J by 5 bases, leaving 18 bases between them. Germline V gives CDR1 MNHEY, CDR2 SVGAGI.

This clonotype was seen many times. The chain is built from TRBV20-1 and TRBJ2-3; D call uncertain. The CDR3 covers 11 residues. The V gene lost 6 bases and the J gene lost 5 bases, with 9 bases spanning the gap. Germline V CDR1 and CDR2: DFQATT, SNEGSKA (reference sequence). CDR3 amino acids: CSADPVDTQYF. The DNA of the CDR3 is TGCAGTGCAGACCCAGTAGATACGCAGTATTTT.

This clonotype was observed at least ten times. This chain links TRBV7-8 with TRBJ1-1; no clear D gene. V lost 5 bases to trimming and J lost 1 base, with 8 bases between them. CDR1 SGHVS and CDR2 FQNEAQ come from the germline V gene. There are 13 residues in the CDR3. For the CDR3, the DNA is TGTGCCAGCAGCCGGGCCCAGAACACTGAAGCTTTCTTT. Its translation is CASSRAQNTEAFF.

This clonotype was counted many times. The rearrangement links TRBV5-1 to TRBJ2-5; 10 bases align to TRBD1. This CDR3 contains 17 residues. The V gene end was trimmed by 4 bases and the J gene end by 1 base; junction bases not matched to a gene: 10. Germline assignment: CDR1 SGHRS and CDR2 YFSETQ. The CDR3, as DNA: TGCGCCAGCAGCCGGGACAGGGGATTCTCCATCCAAGAGACCCAGTACTTC. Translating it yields CASSRDRGFSIQETQYF.

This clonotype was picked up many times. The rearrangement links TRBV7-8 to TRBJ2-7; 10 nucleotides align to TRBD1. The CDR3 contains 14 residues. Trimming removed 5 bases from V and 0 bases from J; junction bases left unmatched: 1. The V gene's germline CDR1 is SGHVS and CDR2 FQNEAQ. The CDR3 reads CASSGQGVSYEQYF. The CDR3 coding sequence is TGTGCCAGCAGCGGACAGGGGGTCTCCTACGAGCAGTACTTC.

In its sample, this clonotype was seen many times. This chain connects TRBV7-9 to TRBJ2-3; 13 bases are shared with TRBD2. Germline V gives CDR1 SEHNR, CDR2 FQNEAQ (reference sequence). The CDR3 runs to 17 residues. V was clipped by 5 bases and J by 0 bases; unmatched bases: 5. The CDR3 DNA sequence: TGTGCCAGCAGCCCCGGACTAGCGGGGGAAAGCACAGATACGCAGTATTTT. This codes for CASSPGLAGESTDTQYF.

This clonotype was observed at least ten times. This CDR3 is CSAPLAGGSTGELFF. The CDR3 coding sequence is TGCAGTGCGCCACTAGCGGGGGGGTCCACCGGGGAGCTGTTTTTT. V and J are TRBV20-1 and TRBJ2-2; the match to TRBD2 covers 13 bases. J was trimmed by 4 bases and V by 6 bases; bases with no gene match: 5. Germline CDR1 and CDR2: DFQATT and SNEGSKA (reference sequence). The length of the CDR3 is 15 residues.

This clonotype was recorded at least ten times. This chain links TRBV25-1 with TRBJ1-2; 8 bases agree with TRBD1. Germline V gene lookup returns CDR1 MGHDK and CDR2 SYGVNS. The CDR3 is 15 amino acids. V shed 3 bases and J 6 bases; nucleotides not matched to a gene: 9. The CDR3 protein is CASSDYTGGVDGYTF. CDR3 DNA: TGTGCCAGCAGTGATTATACAGGGGGTGTAGATGGCTACACCTTC.